The T cell receptor beta chain described here comes from a study of blood T cell repertoires in COVID-19. Using immunoSEQ multiplex PCR, the repertoire was profiled, and TCRdb retains in-frame clones only, with some absent. The sample yields about 190,000 clones, about 85% seen once. V was clipped by 6 bases and J by 4 bases, with 6 bases between them. The germline CDR1 and CDR2 sequences are LNHDA and SQIVND (reference sequence). CDR3 length equals 11 residues. The rearrangement joins TRBV19 to TRBJ1-2; D unresolved. Sequencing used peripheral blood. This sequence originates from a man between 25 and 39 years old with acute or convalescent COVID-19. The CDR3 spells CASRSSYGYTF. CDR3 bases: TGTGCCAGTAGAAGCTCCTATGGCTACACCTTC.